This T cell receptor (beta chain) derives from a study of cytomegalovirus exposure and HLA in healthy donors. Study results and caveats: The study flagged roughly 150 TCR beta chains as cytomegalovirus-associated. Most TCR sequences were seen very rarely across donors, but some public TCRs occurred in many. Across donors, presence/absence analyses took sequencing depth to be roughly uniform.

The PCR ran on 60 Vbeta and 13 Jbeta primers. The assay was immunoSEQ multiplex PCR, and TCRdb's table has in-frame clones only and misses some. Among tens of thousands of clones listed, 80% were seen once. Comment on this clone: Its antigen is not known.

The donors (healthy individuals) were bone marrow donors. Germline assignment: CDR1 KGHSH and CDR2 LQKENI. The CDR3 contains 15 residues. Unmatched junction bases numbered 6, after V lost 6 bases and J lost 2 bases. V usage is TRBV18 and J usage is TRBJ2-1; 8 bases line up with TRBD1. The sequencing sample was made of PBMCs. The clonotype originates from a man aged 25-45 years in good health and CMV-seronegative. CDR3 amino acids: CASSKDRVAYNEQFF. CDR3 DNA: TGTGCCAGCTCTAAGGACAGGGTGGCCTACAATGAGCAGTTCTTC.